The TCR beta chain described here comes from a study of cytomegalovirus exposure and HLA in healthy donors. The study, taken as a whole, reports: TCR beta V segments were, for the most part, productive about 90% or about 30% of the time in an earlier analysis.

The CDR3 is 16 amino acids. Trimming removed 0 bases from V and 6 bases from J, with 19 bases in between. The PCR employed 60 Vbeta primers together with 13 Jbeta primers. Only in-frame clones appear in the TCRdb table, and some are missing; sequencing was by immunoSEQ multiplex PCR. Of approximately 76,000 clones listed, roughly two thirds are singletons. Healthy bone marrow donors made up the donor group. About this clone itself: Its antigen is not known.

Sequencing was carried out using PBMCs. The TCR was taken from a woman between 35 and 50 years old in good health and CMV-seropositive. The chain recombines TRBV5-3 with TRBJ2-7; perhaps TRBD2 as D (7 bases). TRBV5-3 is an ORF for which the function is uncertain. The CDR3 DNA reads TGTGCCAGAAGCTTGGTCTTTGGGGAGGGGGGGTTCGAGCAGTACTTC. This sequence encodes CARSLVFGEGGFEQYF.